This TCR beta chain was observed in a study of T cells in Graves' hyperthyroidism and ophthalmopathy. Broader study findings: Separation of ophthalmopathy from stable hyperthyroidism was achieved by a 13 V-J model. Most expanded thyroid clonotypes above 0.001 also appeared in blood.

Orbital computed tomography, thyroid ultrasound, serum thyroxine and TRAb, and clinical symptoms together informed the diagnoses. Regions amplified from RNA transcripts were the TCR beta CDR3 regions. The TCR CDR3 first-round RT-PCR relied on the HTBI primer set. Each CDR3 protein gets one entry after TCRdb re-called the multiplex PCR reads with MiXCR. The profile covers 500,000 to 650,000 distinct CDR3 sequences, with 46% appearing a single time and approximately 44% taken by the ten largest. Germline V gene lookup returns CDR1 SQVTM and CDR2 ANQGSEA. V lost 3 bases to trimming and J lost 5 bases, with 16 bases between them. The length of the CDR3 is 14 residues. As concerns this clonotype: The antigen is not known.

The genes are TRBV29-1 and TRBJ1-1, with a tentative D call TRBD1 (6 bases). The sequenced sample was peripheral blood or thyroid tissue (not recorded which). The TCR was taken from an adult woman with Graves' disease, either hyperthyroidism or ophthalmopathy (not recorded which). The CDR3 DNA sequence: TGCAGCGTTGACGGGGACACAGCAGGTACTGAAGCTTTCTTT. It specifies CSVDGDTAGTEAFF.